Below are 8 T cell receptor beta chains sequenced from a single sample in a study of tumor and adjacent non-tumor tissue in lung cancer. RNA was extracted from bulk tissue without any cell sorting. This non-tumor lung sample came from over 3 cm beyond the tumor edge. Three rounds of nested PCR, following a modified ARM-PCR protocol, produced the TCRbeta library. TCRdb passed the multiplex PCR reads through MiXCR, listing each CDR3 protein once. This table has about 80,000 distinct CDR3 sequences, around 80% appearing once. Input material: distant non-tumor lung tissue. Every receptor here comes from a man aged 55-75 years with non-small cell lung cancer.

This chain uses TRBV19 with TRBJ2-3; D remains ambiguous. V lost 6 bases to trimming and J lost 8 bases, with 15 bases between them. Germline V gene lookup returns CDR1 LNHDA and CDR2 SQIVND (reference sequence). The CDR3 has 13 amino acids. CDR3 sequence reads: CASSLPGAGTQYF. The CDR3 DNA reads TGTGCCAGTAGCCTTCCGGGCGCAGGTACGCAGTATTTT.

For this clonotype: The junction departs from the called germline gene at one end, perhaps through a read error. The rearrangement uses TRBV28 and TRBJ1-6; 8 bases fit TRBD1. The CDR3 is 15 amino acids. Germline CDR1 is MDHEN and CDR2 is SYDVKM. CDR3 DNA sequence: TGTGCCAGTAGTTTAATGGGACAGGCTGCTTCACCCCTCCACTTT. Its protein is CASSLMGQAASPLHF.

The gene calls are TRBV6-1 and TRBJ2-3; perhaps TRBD2 as D (6 bases). The germline V gene encodes CDR1 MNHNS and CDR2 SASEGT. Trimming pared 6 bases from V and 7 bases from J, leaving 20 bases between. The CDR3 totals 15 residues. CDR3 nucleotides: TGTGCCAGCAGCCAACTAGTGGGGGAGGTATATACGCAGTATTTT. Its translation: CASSQLVGEVYTQYF.

As regards this clonotype: This may arise from a read error, as a much more abundant clone is one base away. The chain combines TRBV5-4 with TRBJ2-2, with 9 positions matching TRBD1. Germline V CDR1 and CDR2: SGHNT, YYREEE (reference sequence). The CDR3 spans 16 residues. DNA of the CDR3: TGTGCCAGCAGCTTGGCACAGGGGGCGAACACCGGGGAGATGTTTTTT. Translation gives CASSLAQGANTGEMFF.

For this clonotype: A read error may produce the germline difference seen at one junction end. The chain has TRBV28 and TRBJ1-5; unclear D gene. The CDR3 has 17 amino acids. Per germline, CDR1 MDHEN and CDR2 SYDVKM. DNA of the CDR3: TGTGTCAGCAGTTTATTTTACACGGGGAAATGCGGTCAGCCCCAGCATTTT. This encodes CVSSLFYTGKCGQPQHF.

In the case of this clonotype: One junction end does not reproduce the germline sequence, and a read error may be involved. This chain links TRBV20-1 with TRBJ2-1; 9 bases agree with TRBD1. This CDR3 region has 14 residues. Looked up from germline, CDR1 is DFQATT and CDR2 is SNEGSKA (reference sequence). CDR3 nucleotide sequence: TGCATTGCTAGAGTTCGTGGGGGACAGGGTGAGGAGTTCTTC. Translated: CIARVRGGQGEEFF.

Of note for this clonotype: Being one base from a much bigger clone, this may be a read error. The rearrangement uses TRBV7-8 and TRBJ2-1; 11 bases agree with TRBD2. With 5 bases clipped from V and 7 bases from J, the junction kept 7 bases outside the gene matches. The CDR3 extends over 15 amino acids. Germline lookup yields CDR1 SGHVS and CDR2 FQNEAQ. The CDR3: CASSVLAGEGNEQFF. The CDR3 DNA sequence: TGTGCCAGCAGCGTACTAGCGGGAGAGGGGAATGAGCAGTTCTTC.

With respect to this clonotype: One end of the junction varies from germline; a read error may be responsible. V is TRBV4-3 and J is TRBJ2-2; 8 bases map to TRBD2. The CDR3 totals 16 residues. CDR1 and CDR2 from the germline V gene are LGHNA and YSLEER. The CDR3 sequence is CASSHSAGEMDGELFF. The CDR3 DNA reads as TGTGCCAGCAGCCATTCAGCGGGAGAAATGGACGGGGAGCTGTTTTTT.